This T cell receptor beta chain derives from a study of OX40 agonist ivuxolimab in advanced cancers. TCRdb keeps only in-frame clones here, not all; method: immunoSEQ multiplex PCR. The table shows about 55,000 clones, with more than 65% occurring only once. V was pared by 3 bases and J by 1 base, with 3 bases of the junction left unmatched. The germline gives CDR1 MNHNS, CDR2 SASEGT. The CDR3 sequence is 16 residues long. This rearrangement joins TRBV6-1 to TRBJ2-3, with TRBD2 identical over 11 bases. This clonotype originated in an adult with an advanced solid tumor such as melanoma, head and neck, liver or kidney cancer. The specimen comprised CD4+ or CD8+ T cells sorted from blood, sampled in a trial of the OX40 agonist ivuxolimab. The CDR3 loop is CASSDPGLAGTDTQYF. In DNA, the CDR3 is TGTGCCAGCAGTGATCCGGGACTAGCGGGCACAGATACGCAGTATTTT.